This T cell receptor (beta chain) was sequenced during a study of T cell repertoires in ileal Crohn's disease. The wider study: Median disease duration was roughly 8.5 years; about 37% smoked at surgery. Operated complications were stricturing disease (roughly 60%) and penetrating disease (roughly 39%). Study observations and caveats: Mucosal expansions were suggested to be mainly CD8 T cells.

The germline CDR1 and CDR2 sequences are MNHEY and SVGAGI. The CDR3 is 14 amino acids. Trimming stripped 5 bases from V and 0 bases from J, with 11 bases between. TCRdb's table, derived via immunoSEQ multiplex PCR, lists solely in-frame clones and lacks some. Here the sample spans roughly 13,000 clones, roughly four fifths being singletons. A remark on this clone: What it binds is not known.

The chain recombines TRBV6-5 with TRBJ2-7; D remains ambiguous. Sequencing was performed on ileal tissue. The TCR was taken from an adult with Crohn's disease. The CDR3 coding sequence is TGTGCCAGCAGTCCGGCGGCATTCTCCTACGAGCAGTACTTC. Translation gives CASSPAAFSYEQYF.